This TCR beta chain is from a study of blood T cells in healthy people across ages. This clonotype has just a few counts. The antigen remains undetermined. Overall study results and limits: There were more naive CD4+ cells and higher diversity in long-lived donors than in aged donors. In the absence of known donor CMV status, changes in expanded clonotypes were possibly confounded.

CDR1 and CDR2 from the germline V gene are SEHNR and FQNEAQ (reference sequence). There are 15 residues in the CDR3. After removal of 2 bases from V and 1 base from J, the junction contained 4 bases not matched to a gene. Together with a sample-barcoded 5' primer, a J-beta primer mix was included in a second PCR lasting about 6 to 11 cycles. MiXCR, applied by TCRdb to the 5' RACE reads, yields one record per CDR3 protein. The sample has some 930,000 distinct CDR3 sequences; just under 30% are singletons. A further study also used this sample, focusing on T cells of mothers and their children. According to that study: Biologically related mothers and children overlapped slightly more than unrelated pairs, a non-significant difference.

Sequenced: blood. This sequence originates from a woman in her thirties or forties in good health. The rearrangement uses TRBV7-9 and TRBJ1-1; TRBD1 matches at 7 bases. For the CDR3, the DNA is TGTGCCAGCAGCTTACTGGGACAGAAGAACACTGAAGCTTTCTTT. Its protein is CASSLLGQKNTEAFF.